This T cell receptor beta chain was identified in a study of blood T cell repertoires in COVID-19. As for the study in general: The United States, Italy and Spain supplied acute and convalescent COVID-19 samples.

The V end was cut by 8 bases, the J end by 7 bases, with 20 bases between. The CDR3 totals 14 residues. Germline CDR1 SGHVS, CDR2 FQNEAQ. Per the original methods: Using reference gene primer amplification, nucleated cell counts were estimated. Using immunoSEQ multiplex PCR, the repertoire was profiled, and TCRdb retains in-frame clones only, with some absent. Clone size and V and J calls were adopted from that table, with D and trimming inferred from the DNA. This table holds approximately 70,000 clones, about 80% found once. Sequencing was carried out using peripheral blood. This sequence joins TRBV7-8 and TRBJ1-2; TRBD1 might be the D (6 bases). The clonotype originates from an older woman with acute or convalescent COVID-19. CDR3 nucleotides: TGTGCCAGCGGCTGGGACACCCGTTACTCTGGCTACACCTTC. The encoded protein is CASGWDTRYSGYTF.